This TCR beta chain was identified in a study of T cell responses to AZD1222 COVID-19 vaccine. Some clones are missing from TCRdb's copy, which holds only in-frame ones; the method was immunoSEQ multiplex PCR. The sample carries fewer than 80,000 clones, 79% recorded once. As for this clone: What it binds is unknown.

Whole-study findings and limits: Nearly half of spike-specific TCRs reportedly go after variant regions that carry no mutations. The donors showed a predominance of white British ancestry and of females, with possible underestimation of clonal diversity. Spike regions recognized by vaccine-associated CD4 TCRs spanned the protein, led by 160-218 and 743-854.

Sequenced material: peripheral blood, taken on day 0 of MenACWY control vaccination. This TCR derives from an adult in good health.

The CDR3 DNA follows: TGTGCCAGCAGCTCAACTAGCGGGACCTACAATGAGCAGTTCTTC. This translates into CASSSTSGTYNEQFF. V is TRBV9 and J is TRBJ2-1; 10 bases are a match to TRBD2. The CDR3 extends over 15 amino acids. The V gene end was trimmed by 4 bases and the J gene end by 2 bases; junction bases not matched to a gene: 3. Germline CDR1 is SGDLS and CDR2 is YYNGEE.